The clone carrying this T cell receptor (beta chain) was counted only a few times. Its antigen remains unknown. This specimen comes from a study of T cell repertoires in cytomegalovirus infection. Looking at the study overall: Well-studied HLA-B-restricted epitopes and recently identified HLA-C-restricted epitopes of CMV were both used in the study.

TCRdb reprocessed the reads with MiXCR, giving one entry per CDR3 protein. The table has about 220,000 distinct CDR3 sequences, 35% to 40% seen once. CDR1 is MNHEY and CDR2 is SMNVEV in the germline V gene (reference sequence). The CDR3 spans 14 residues. Trimming pared 6 bases from V and 7 bases from J, leaving 16 bases between. The genes are TRBV27 and TRBJ1-5; D call uncertain. The TCR sequence derives from a human donor in good health (CMV status not recorded). Some clones in this sample may be carry-over from other donors' samples. This material consisted of CD8+ T cells from cultured PBMCs, taken from culture after CMV antigen stimulation. The CDR3 is CASRDRPRGQPQHF. CDR3 coding DNA: TGTGCCAGCAGAGATAGGCCCCGGGGACAGCCCCAGCATTTT.